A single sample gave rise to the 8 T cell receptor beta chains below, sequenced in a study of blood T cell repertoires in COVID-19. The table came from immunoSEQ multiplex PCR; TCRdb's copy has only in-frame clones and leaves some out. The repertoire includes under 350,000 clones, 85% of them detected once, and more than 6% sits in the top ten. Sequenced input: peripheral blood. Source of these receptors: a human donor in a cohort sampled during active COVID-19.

CDR3 nucleotides: TGTGCCAGCAGTTGGGACAGAGGGTTGAACATTCAGTACTTC. This sequence encodes CASSWDRGLNIQYF. The chain combines TRBV27 with TRBJ2-4, with 7 positions matching TRBD1. Germline-derived CDR1 and CDR2 are MNHEY and SMNVEV (reference sequence). J was trimmed by 7 bases and V by 4 bases; bases with no gene match: 7. The CDR3 has 14 residues.

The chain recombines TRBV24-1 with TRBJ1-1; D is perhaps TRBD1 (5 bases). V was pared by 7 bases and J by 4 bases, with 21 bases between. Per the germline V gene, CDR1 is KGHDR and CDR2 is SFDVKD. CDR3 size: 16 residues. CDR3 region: CATRTSGSGGGTEAFF. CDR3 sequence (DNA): TGTGCCACCAGAACATCGGGTTCTGGGGGAGGCACTGAAGCTTTCTTT.

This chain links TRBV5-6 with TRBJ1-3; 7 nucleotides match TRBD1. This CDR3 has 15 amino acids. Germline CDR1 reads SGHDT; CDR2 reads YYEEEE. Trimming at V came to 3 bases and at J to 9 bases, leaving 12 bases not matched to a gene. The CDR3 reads CASSSQTGRFSTIYF. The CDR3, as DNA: TGTGCCAGCAGCTCGCAGACAGGGAGATTTTCCACCATATATTTT.

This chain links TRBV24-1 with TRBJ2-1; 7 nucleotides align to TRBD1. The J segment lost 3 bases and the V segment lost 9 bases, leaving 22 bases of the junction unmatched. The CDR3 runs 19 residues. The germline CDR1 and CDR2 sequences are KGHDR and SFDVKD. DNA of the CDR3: TGTGCCACCTCCCCGTCAGGAGGTATCGACAGGGCGGTCTACAATGAGCAGTTCTTC. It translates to CATSPSGGIDRAVYNEQFF.

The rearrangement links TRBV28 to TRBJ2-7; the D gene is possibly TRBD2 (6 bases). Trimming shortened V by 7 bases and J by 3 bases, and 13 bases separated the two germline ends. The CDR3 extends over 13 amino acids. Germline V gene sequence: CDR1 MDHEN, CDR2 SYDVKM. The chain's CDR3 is CASMEGNYYEQYF. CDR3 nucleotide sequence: TGTGCCAGCATGGAGGGCAATTACTACGAGCAGTACTTC.

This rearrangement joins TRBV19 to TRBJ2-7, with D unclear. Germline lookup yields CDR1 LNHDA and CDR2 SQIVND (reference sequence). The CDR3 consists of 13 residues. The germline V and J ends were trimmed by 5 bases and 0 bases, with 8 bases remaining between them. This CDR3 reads CASSPRASYEQYF. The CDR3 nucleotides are TGTGCCAGTAGTCCCCGCGCCTCCTACGAGCAGTACTTC.

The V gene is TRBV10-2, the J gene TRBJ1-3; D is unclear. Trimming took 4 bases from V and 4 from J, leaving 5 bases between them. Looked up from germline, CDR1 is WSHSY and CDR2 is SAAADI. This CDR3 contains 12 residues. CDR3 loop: CASSATGNTIYF. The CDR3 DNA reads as TGCGCCAGCAGTGCGACAGGAAACACCATATATTTT.

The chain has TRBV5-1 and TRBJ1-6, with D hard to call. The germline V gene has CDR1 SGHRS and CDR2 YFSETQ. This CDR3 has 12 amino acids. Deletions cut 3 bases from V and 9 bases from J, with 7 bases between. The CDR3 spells CASSSESSPLHF. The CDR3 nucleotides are TGCGCCAGCAGCTCGGAGAGTTCACCCCTCCACTTT.